These 12 T cell receptor beta chains were sequenced from one sample in a study of type 1 regulatory T cells (dated by TCRdb to the early 2020s). TCRdb names Illumina MiSeq as the instrument used. In-frame beta chains were kept once TCRdb had trimmed the public reads at Q25 with fastp and called clones with MiXCR. Identical CDR3 proteins give one entry, which carries the most common genes and DNA. This sample gives over 55,000 distinct CDR3 sequences in total; 63% of them show up just once. The top ten clones comprise 7.6% of the sample. These receptors have no identified antigens. Specimen: cultured T cells, either the whole culture or a sorted T cell fraction (not recorded which). In the paper's terms, the cell subset or site label means: Tr1-enriched cell product generated in vitro against host alloantigens. Source of these receptors: a human donor in good health.

The rearrangement joins TRBV19 to TRBJ2-1; 7 bases fit TRBD1. Losses at the gene ends were 3 bases for V and 0 bases for J; bases not matched to a gene: 8. Germline V gene data show CDR1 as LNHDA and CDR2 as SQIVND (reference sequence). The CDR3 totals 17 residues. In nucleotides, the CDR3 is TGTGCCAGTAGTATTCCCCGGACAGGAAGCTCCTACAATGAGCAGTTCTTC. Its protein product is CASSIPRTGSSYNEQFF.

There are many counts of this clonotype. The V call is TRBV27, the J call TRBJ1-1; TRBD1 might be the D (6 bases). The V and J ends lost 5 bases and 8 bases respectively, with 18 bases between them. Germline V lookup: CDR1 MNHEY, CDR2 SMNVEV (reference sequence). This CDR3 spans 14 amino acids. The CDR3 reads CASSPLFRGGEAFF. The DNA of the CDR3 is TGTGCCAGCAGTCCTCTCTTCAGGGGTGGAGAAGCTTTCTTT.

This chain connects TRBV5-1 to TRBJ2-3; D is possibly TRBD1 (5 bases). The germline V gene has CDR1 SGHRS and CDR2 YFSETQ. The V end lost 5 bases, the J end lost 1 base, and 17 bases lay between the germline ends. The CDR3 totals 16 residues. The CDR3 protein is CASRLSGNGGTDTQYF. The CDR3 DNA reads as TGCGCCAGCAGACTCTCAGGGAATGGCGGCACAGATACGCAGTATTTT. Using reference TRBV5-1 and TRBJ2-3 for the parts outside the CDR3, the full variable domain is KAGVTQTPRYLIKTRGQQVTLSCSPISGHRSVSWYQQTPGQGLQFLFEYFSETQRNKGNFPGRFSGRQFSNSRSEMNVSTLELGDSALYLCASRLSGNGGTDTQYFGPGTRLTVL.

The chain has TRBV20-1 and TRBJ2-1; TRBD2 matches 11 bases. Germline trimming cut 3 bases from V and 7 bases from J; bases unmatched to any gene: 8. The germline V gene encodes CDR1 DFQATT and CDR2 SNEGSKA (reference sequence). The CDR3 covers 15 residues. The chain's CDR3 is CSARLLAGAANEQFF. CDR3 DNA: TGCAGTGCTAGGTTACTAGCGGGAGCGGCTAATGAGCAGTTCTTC.

This clonotype was seen more than once but under ten times. The chain couples TRBV12-3 or TRBV12-4 to TRBJ2-1; D is uncertain. The CDR3 extends over 19 amino acids. Trimming removed 2 bases from V and 7 bases from J, with 27 bases in between. The CDR3 nucleotides read TGTGCCAGCAGTTTAATGACGCGTCGAGTCCTCTGGGCGGAAAATGAGCAGTTCTTC. Its protein product is CASSLMTRRVLWAENEQFF.

This clonotype was picked up a small number of times. One end of the junction fails to match germline, which may point to a read error. The V and J genes are TRBV20-1 and TRBJ1-1; D call uncertain. The CDR3 extends over 13 amino acids. The germline gives CDR1 DFQATT, CDR2 SNEGSKA (reference sequence). DNA for the CDR3: TGCAGTGCCAGAGAATATTGGAAGACTGAAGCTTTCTTT. It translates to CSAREYWKTEAFF.

This chain links TRBV12-3 or TRBV12-4 with TRBJ2-4, with TRBD1 as a possible D gene (5 bases). This CDR3 is 13 amino acids long. V was cut by 4 bases and J by 4 bases, with 8 bases left in between. CDR3 coding DNA: TGTGCCAGCAGTTCGACAGTGAAAAACATTCAGTACTTC. This sequence encodes CASSSTVKNIQYF.

V usage is TRBV28 and J usage is TRBJ2-3, with D possibly being TRBD2 (7 bases). The CDR3 spans 15 residues. Germline CDR1 and CDR2: MDHEN and SYDVKM. V was pared by 6 bases and J by 3 bases, with 16 bases between. As DNA, the CDR3 is TGTGCCAGCAGCCGTAGGGGGGGAGGAACAGATACGCAGTATTTT. Translation gives CASSRRGGGTDTQYF. The whole variable domain, filled in from reference TRBV28 and TRBJ2-3, reads DVKVTQSSRYLVKRTGEKVFLECVQDMDHENMFWYRQDPGLGLRLIYFSYDVKMKEKGDIPEGYSVSREKKERFSLILESASTNQTSMYLCASSRRGGGTDTQYFGPGTRLTVL.

The rearrangement joins TRBV20-1 to TRBJ2-5; TRBD2 matches 8 bases. Germline V gene sequence: CDR1 DFQATT, CDR2 SNEGSKA (reference sequence). The CDR3 consists of 14 residues. The trim removed 6 bases at V and 4 bases at J, leaving 10 bases unmatched. In DNA form, the CDR3 reads TGCAGTGCAGACGCCGGGACTAGGGGAGAGACCCAGTACTTC. The encoded protein is CSADAGTRGETQYF.

The chain links TRBV19 to TRBJ2-2; 12 nucleotides line up with TRBD2. J was trimmed by 6 bases and V by 3 bases; bases with no gene match: 5. The CDR3 consists of 16 residues. Germline lookup yields CDR1 LNHDA and CDR2 SQIVND (reference sequence). In nucleotides, the CDR3 is TGTGCCAGTAGTATCCCGACTAGCGGGAGCGCCGGGGAGCTGTTTTTT. Amino acids: CASSIPTSGSAGELFF.

The V and J genes are TRBV5-6 and TRBJ2-3; maybe TRBD2 (6 bases). This CDR3 has 14 amino acids. The germline gives CDR1 SGHDT, CDR2 YYEEEE. Trimming removed 0 bases at V and 4 bases at J, with 9 bases between. The CDR3 coding sequence is TGTGCCAGCAGCTTGGTCGGGACTTCAGATACGCAGTATTTT. Translated, it gives CASSLVGTSDTQYF.

This clonotype was counted a few times. V usage is TRBV20-1 and J usage is TRBJ2-3; TRBD2 matches 7 bases. Trimming at V came to 5 bases and at J to 2 bases, leaving 13 bases not matched to a gene. CDR1 DFQATT and CDR2 SNEGSKA come from the germline V gene (reference sequence). The CDR3 covers 16 residues. CDR3 loop: CSASLGASGPTDTQYF. The CDR3 bases are TGCAGTGCTTCCCTAGGGGCTAGCGGACCCACAGATACGCAGTATTTT.